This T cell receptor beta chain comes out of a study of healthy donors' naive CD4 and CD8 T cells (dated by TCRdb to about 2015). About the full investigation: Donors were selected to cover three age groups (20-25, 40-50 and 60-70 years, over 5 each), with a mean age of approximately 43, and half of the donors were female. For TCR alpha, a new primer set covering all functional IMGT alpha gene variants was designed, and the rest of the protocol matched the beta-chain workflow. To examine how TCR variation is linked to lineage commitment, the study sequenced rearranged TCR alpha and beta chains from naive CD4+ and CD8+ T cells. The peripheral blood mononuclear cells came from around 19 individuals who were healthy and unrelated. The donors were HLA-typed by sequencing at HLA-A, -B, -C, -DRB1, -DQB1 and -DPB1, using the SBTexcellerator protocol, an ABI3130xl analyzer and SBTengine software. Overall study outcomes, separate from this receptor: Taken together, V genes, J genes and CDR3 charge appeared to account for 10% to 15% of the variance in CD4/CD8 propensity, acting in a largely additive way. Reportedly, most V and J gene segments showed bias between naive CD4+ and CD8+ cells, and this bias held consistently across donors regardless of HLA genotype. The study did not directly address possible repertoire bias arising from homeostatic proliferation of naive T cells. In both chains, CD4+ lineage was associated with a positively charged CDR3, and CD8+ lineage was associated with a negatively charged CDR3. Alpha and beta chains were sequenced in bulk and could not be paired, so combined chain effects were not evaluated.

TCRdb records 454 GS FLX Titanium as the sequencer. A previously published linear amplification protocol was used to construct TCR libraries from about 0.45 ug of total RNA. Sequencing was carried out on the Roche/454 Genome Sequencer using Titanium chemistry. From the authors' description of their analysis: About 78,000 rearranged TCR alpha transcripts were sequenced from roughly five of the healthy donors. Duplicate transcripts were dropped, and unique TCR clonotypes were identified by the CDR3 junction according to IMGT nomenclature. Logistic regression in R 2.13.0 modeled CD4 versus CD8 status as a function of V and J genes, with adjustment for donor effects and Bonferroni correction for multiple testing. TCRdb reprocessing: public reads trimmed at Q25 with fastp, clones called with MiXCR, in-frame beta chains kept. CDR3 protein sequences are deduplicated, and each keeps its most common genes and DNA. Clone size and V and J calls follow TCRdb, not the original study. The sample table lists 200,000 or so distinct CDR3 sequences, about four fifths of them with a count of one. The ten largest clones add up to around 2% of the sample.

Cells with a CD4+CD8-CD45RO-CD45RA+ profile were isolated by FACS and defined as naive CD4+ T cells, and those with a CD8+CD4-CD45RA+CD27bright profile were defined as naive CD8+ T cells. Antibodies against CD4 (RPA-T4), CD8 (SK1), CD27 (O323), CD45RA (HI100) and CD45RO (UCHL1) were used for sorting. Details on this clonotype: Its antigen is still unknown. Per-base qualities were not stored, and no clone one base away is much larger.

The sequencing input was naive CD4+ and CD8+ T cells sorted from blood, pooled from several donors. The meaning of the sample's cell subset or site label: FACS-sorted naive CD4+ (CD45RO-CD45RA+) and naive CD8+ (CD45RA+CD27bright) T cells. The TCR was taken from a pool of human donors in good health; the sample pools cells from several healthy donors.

This receptor has the CDR3 CASRRDRGGRQETQYF. Read as DNA, the sequence is TGTGCCAGCAGGCGAGACAGGGGTGGCCGCCAAGAGACCCAGTACTTC. The rearrangement combines TRBV11-2 with TRBJ2-5; 8 bases in the junction line up with TRBD1. V and J are trimmed by 6 bases and 1 base, and the gene matches miss 10 bases of the junction. Including cysteine and phenylalanine, the CDR3 has 16 amino acids. Just the 48-base CDR3 DNA is kept, in frame starting at base 1. CDR1 and CDR2 are read off the germline V gene as SGHAT and FQNNGV.